The 5 T cell receptor beta chains below all came from one sample that was sequenced in a study of T cells after yellow fever vaccination. TCRdb redid the calling of the 5' RACE reads with MiXCR, one entry per CDR3 protein. The table shows some 320,000 distinct CDR3 sequences, with 7.5% to 9% occurring only once. The sequences come from PBMCs, collected on the day of the first yellow fever vaccination. All receptors come from a man aged 18 to 35 who received the YFV17D yellow fever vaccine.

This chain joins TRBV3-1 and TRBJ1-3; 7 bases line up with TRBD1. V lost 6 bases, J lost 5 bases, and 1 base stayed unmatched. The CDR3 is 12 amino acids. Per the germline V gene, CDR1 is LGHDT and CDR2 is YNNKEL (reference sequence). This CDR3 reads CASRTGRNTIYF. The CDR3 DNA reads as TGTGCCAGCAGGACAGGGAGAAACACCATATATTTT.

In its sample, this clonotype was seen many times. The chain employs TRBV7-2 and TRBJ2-5; D is possibly TRBD1 or TRBD2 (5 bases each). This CDR3 contains 13 residues. The V end was cut by 6 bases, the J end by 4 bases, with 12 bases between. Germline values: CDR1 SGHTA, CDR2 FQGNSA. Here the CDR3 DNA reads TGTGCCAGCAGTTTCGGGGCGGGAGAGACCCAGTACTTC. Translating it yields CASSFGAGETQYF.

This clonotype has just a few counts. The chain recombines TRBV20-1 with TRBJ2-7; 12 nucleotides match TRBD1. The V gene's germline CDR1 is DFQATT and CDR2 SNEGSKA (reference sequence). The CDR3 runs to 17 residues. Unmatched junction bases numbered 12, after V lost 1 base and J lost 5 bases. The CDR3 DNA sequence: TGCAGTGCTAGAGCCAAAGGGGGACAGGGGGCTTTCGACGAGCAGTACTTC. It encodes CSARAKGGQGAFDEQYF.

In this sample, this clonotype turned up a few times. The chain uses TRBV4-3 and TRBJ2-3; D is tentatively TRBD1 or TRBD2 (5 bases each). From germline, CDR1 is LGHNA and CDR2 YSLEER. CDR3 size: 18 residues. Trimming shortened V by 0 bases and J by 0 bases, and 16 bases separated the two germline ends. The CDR3 reads CASSQDSWDGTSTDTQYF. The CDR3 nucleotides read TGCGCCAGCAGCCAAGACTCCTGGGACGGAACTAGCACAGATACGCAGTATTTT.

The rearrangement joins TRBV20-1 to TRBJ1-1; TRBD1 aligns across 7 bases. V lost 5 bases, J lost 3 bases, and 6 bases stayed unmatched. In germline, CDR1 is DFQATT, CDR2 SNEGSKA (reference sequence). The CDR3 spans 13 residues. The CDR3 loop reads CSAPTGWDTEAFF. Written as DNA, the CDR3 is TGCAGTGCTCCGACAGGGTGGGACACTGAAGCTTTCTTT.